What follows are 27 T cell receptor beta chains derived from one specimen sequenced in a study of Ad26.COV2.S vaccination and SARS-CoV-2 variants. Stated treatment: 15 to 20 received Ad26.COV2.S at low or high dose, single or two shots; 5 received placebo; per-sample allocation not given. The investigators took samples on day 63 after the first vaccine or placebo injection. The table came from immunoSEQ multiplex PCR; TCRdb's copy has only in-frame clones and leaves some out. Of a few hundred thousand clones listed, 90% are singletons. The sample here was peripheral blood, taken in a trial of Ad26.COV2.S vaccine versus placebo. The receptors derive from a person between 18 and 59 years old who received the Ad26.COV2.S COVID-19 vaccine or a placebo.

The chain has TRBV6-5 and TRBJ1-2; D not resolved. The V gene's germline CDR1 is MNHEY and CDR2 SVGAGI. V gave up 7 bases and J gave up 2 bases, with 11 bases separating them. This CDR3 region has 13 residues. The chain's CDR3 is CASIDPLNYGYTF. For the CDR3, the DNA is TGTGCCAGCATCGACCCCCTCAACTATGGCTACACCTTC.

The chain links TRBV28 to TRBJ2-7; 14 bases fit TRBD2. This CDR3 region has 17 residues. V dropped 5 bases and J dropped 2; count of bases not matched to a gene: 8. CDR1 MDHEN and CDR2 SYDVKM come from the germline V gene. The chain's CDR3 is CASSPTGLAGGTYEQYF. The DNA of the CDR3 is TGTGCCAGCAGTCCTACCGGACTAGCGGGAGGAACCTACGAGCAGTACTTC. The complete variable domain, with remaining parts taken from reference TRBV28 and TRBJ2-7, reads DVKVTQSSRYLVKRTGEKVFLECVQDMDHENMFWYRQDPGLGLRLIYFSYDVKMKEKGDIPEGYSVSREKKERFSLILESASTNQTSMYLCASSPTGLAGGTYEQYFGPGTRLTVT.

The chain couples TRBV5-6 to TRBJ2-5, with D possibly being TRBD2 (5 bases). This CDR3 is 13 amino acids long. Trimming pared 2 bases from V and 7 bases from J, leaving 12 bases between. Germline loops: CDR1 SGHDT, CDR2 YYEEEE. The CDR3 region is CASSLGGSGTQYF. In nucleotides, the CDR3 is TGTGCCAGCAGCTTAGGTGGCAGCGGGACCCAGTACTTC.

The V gene is TRBV9, the J gene TRBJ2-5, with 12 bases matching TRBD2. CDR1 is SGDLS and CDR2 is YYNGEE in the germline V gene. Germline trimming cut 0 bases from V and 5 bases from J; bases unmatched to any gene: 2. The CDR3 runs to 15 residues. The CDR3 protein is CASSVETSGRETQYF. The CDR3 DNA sequence: TGTGCCAGCAGCGTAGAAACTAGCGGGAGGGAGACCCAGTACTTC.

V is TRBV19 and J is TRBJ2-3; D is perhaps TRBD2 (6 bases). Trimming shortened V by 6 bases and J by 6 bases, and 19 bases separated the two germline ends. The CDR3 loop spans 15 amino acids. Germline-derived CDR1 and CDR2 are LNHDA and SQIVND (reference sequence). CDR3 in amino acids: CASSWAGRSRDTQYF. The CDR3, as DNA: TGTGCCAGTAGCTGGGCGGGACGGAGTCGGGATACGCAGTATTTT. Together with reference TRBV19 and TRBJ2-3, the CDR3 gives the full variable domain: DGGITQSPKYLFRKEGQNVTLSCEQNLNHDAMYWYRQDPGQGLRLIYYSQIVNDFQKGDIAEGYSVSREKKESFPLTVTSAQKNPTAFYLCASSWAGRSRDTQYFGPGTRLTVL.

This clone showed up just a few times. This chain joins TRBV7-8 and TRBJ2-7; tentatively, D is TRBD1 or TRBD2 (5 bases each). Deletions cut 3 bases from V and 6 bases from J, with 12 bases between. Germline values: CDR1 SGHVS, CDR2 FQNEAQ. The CDR3 totals 13 residues. This CDR3 is CASSFGTLSEQYF. The CDR3 DNA reads as TGTGCCAGCAGCTTCGGGACCCTGAGCGAGCAGTACTTC.

V and J are TRBV13 and TRBJ1-1; 8 nucleotides line up with TRBD1. Germline CDR1 reads PRHDT; CDR2 reads FYEKMQ (reference sequence). V lost 6 bases and J lost 10; bases outside the gene matches: 10. CDR3 length equals 13 residues. The CDR3 DNA is TGTGCCAGCAGAGTTCAGGGGGCTTTTGGAGCTTTCTTT. Its protein product is CASRVQGAFGAFF.

The chain is built from TRBV7-2 and TRBJ2-7; 8 bases agree with TRBD1. V trimming: 5 bases; J trimming: 0 bases; junction bases outside the gene matches: 6. Germline V CDR1 and CDR2: SGHTA, FQGNSA. The CDR3 has 15 residues. CDR3 sequence: CASSLDRAISYEQYF. The CDR3 region has the DNA TGTGCCAGCAGCCTGGACAGGGCTATCTCCTACGAGCAGTACTTC.

This chain links TRBV7-3 with TRBJ2-5; D gene uncertain. Germline values: CDR1 SGHTA, CDR2 FQGTGA. V shed 10 bases and J shed 5 bases, with 5 bases lying between them. The CDR3 has 9 residues. This chain's CDR3 is CATRETQYF. The CDR3 DNA sequence: TGTGCCACGAGGGAGACCCAGTACTTC.

This chain connects TRBV27 to TRBJ1-1; 10 nucleotides match TRBD1. The trim removed 3 bases at V and 1 base at J, leaving 5 bases unmatched. CDR1 is MNHEY, CDR2 SMNVEV, per germline (reference sequence). This CDR3 contains 16 residues. The CDR3 DNA follows: TGTGCCAGCAGTTTTCGGGACAGGGGTCGGAACACTGAAGCTTTCTTT. Residues: CASSFRDRGRNTEAFF.

The J gene is TRBJ2-1, the V gene TRBV13; possibly TRBD2 for D (7 bases). The CDR3 is made up of 16 amino acids. The V end was cut by 7 bases, the J end by 6 bases, with 22 bases between. The germline CDR1 and CDR2 sequences are PRHDT and FYEKMQ (reference sequence). For the CDR3, the DNA is TGTGCCAGCACCCCGCCAGGGGAGGGCCCGAGCAATGAGCAGTTCTTC. It translates to CASTPPGEGPSNEQFF.

The chain carries TRBV7-8 and TRBJ1-5, with 11 bases matching TRBD1. Germline V gives CDR1 SGHVS, CDR2 FQNEAQ. This CDR3 spans 18 amino acids. V lost 5 bases to trimming and J lost 1 base; unmatched junction nucleotides: 10. CDR3 bases: TGTGCCAGCAGCCCCCCGGACAGGGGGCCGGAGAGCAATCAGCCCCAGCATTTT. Encoded protein: CASSPPDRGPESNQPQHF.

The gene calls are TRBV6-2 or TRBV6-3 and TRBJ2-5, with D perhaps matching TRBD2 (6 bases). Trimming left V 5 bases short and J 5 bases short, with 18 bases between. The CDR3 extends over 15 amino acids. Germline CDR1 reads MNHEY; CDR2 reads SVGEGT. The CDR3 nucleotides read TGTGCCAGCAGTACCACCGCCTCGGAGGGGGAGACCCAGTACTTC. Protein sequence: CASSTTASEGETQYF.

The chain employs TRBV5-1 and TRBJ1-6, with D perhaps matching TRBD1 (5 bases). This CDR3 is 17 amino acids long. From germline, CDR1 is SGHRS and CDR2 YFSETQ. V gave up 1 base and J gave up 6 bases, with 17 bases separating them. The CDR3 protein is CASSLNTAGVGNSPLHF. The DNA for the CDR3 is TGCGCCAGCAGCTTGAATACAGCGGGGGTGGGTAATTCACCCCTCCACTTT.

The chain carries TRBV3-1 (or the pseudogene TRBV3-2) and TRBJ2-7; TRBD2 matches 8 bases. Germline CDR1 and CDR2: LGHDT and YNNKEL (reference sequence). The CDR3 contains 16 residues. Germline trimming cut 0 bases from V and 0 bases from J; bases unmatched to any gene: 4. CDR3 amino acids: CASSQDILAVSYEQYF. CDR3 DNA: TGTGCCAGCAGCCAAGATATACTAGCGGTCTCCTACGAGCAGTACTTC.

This clone appeared a few times. V and J are TRBV15 and TRBJ1-5; unclear D gene. The ends were cut back, 0 bases at V and 0 bases at J, with 6 bases in the middle. CDR3 length: 15 amino acids. Germline V lookup: CDR1 LNHNV, CDR2 YYDKDF (reference sequence). CDR3 DNA sequence: TGTGCCACCAGCAGAGATGGCAGTAGCAATCAGCCCCAGCATTTT. This gives the protein CATSRDGSSNQPQHF.

The J gene is TRBJ2-1, the V gene TRBV11-2; D is unresolved. The CDR3 runs 11 residues. V gave up 5 bases and J gave up 9 bases, with 8 bases separating them. The germline CDR1 and CDR2 sequences are SGHAT and FQNNGV. This CDR3 is CASSRTGEQFF. In DNA form, the CDR3 reads TGTGCCAGCAGCCGGACGGGTGAGCAGTTCTTC.

This rearrangement joins TRBV5-1 to TRBJ1-4; 10 bases are a match to TRBD1. Germline assignment: CDR1 SGHRS and CDR2 YFSETQ. The CDR3 consists of 14 residues. J lost 8 bases, V lost 3 bases, and 4 bases had no gene match. The CDR3 DNA is TGCGCCAGCAGCTCGGACAGGGGGAGGGAAAAACTGTTTTTT. Its translation is CASSSDRGREKLFF.

This chain uses TRBV6-5 with TRBJ1-5, with 7 bases lining up with TRBD1. Germline V gene lookup returns CDR1 MNHEY and CDR2 SVGAGI. V was pared by 8 bases and J by 5 bases, with 6 bases of the junction left unmatched. The CDR3 has 13 amino acids. CDR3 sequence (DNA): TGTGCCAGCGCCCTACAGGGGTATCAGCCCCAGCATTTT. This encodes CASALQGYQPQHF.

V gene TRBV5-1 combines with J gene TRBJ1-1; 9 bases map to TRBD1. Per germline, CDR1 SGHRS and CDR2 YFSETQ. CDR3 length equals 14 residues. V lost 5 bases, J lost 5 bases, and 7 bases stayed unmatched. CDR3 loop: CASSSLQGATEAFF. The DNA for the CDR3 is TGCGCCAGCAGTTCTCTACAGGGGGCGACTGAAGCTTTCTTT.

This clone was observed a single time. The J gene is TRBJ1-2, the V gene TRBV28, with D perhaps matching TRBD1 (5 bases). The length of the CDR3 is 15 residues. Between the trimmed V and J ends, which lost 7 bases and 4 bases, there was a span of 19 bases. The germline CDR1 and CDR2 sequences are MDHEN and SYDVKM. As DNA, the CDR3 is TGTGCCAGCACCCAAAGCCCAGGGCGTCGCTATGGCTACACCTTC. Protein sequence: CASTQSPGRRYGYTF.

The CDR3 loop reads CATAPVSSSVGDEQFF. The CDR3 DNA is TGTGCCACCGCTCCGGTGAGTAGCTCCGTCGGCGATGAGCAGTTCTTC. V gene TRBV24-1 combines with J gene TRBJ2-1; D is ambiguous. The length of the CDR3 is 16 residues. Deletions cut 9 bases from V and 8 bases from J, with 25 bases between. CDR1 is KGHDR and CDR2 is SFDVKD in the germline V gene.

This chain links TRBV18 with TRBJ2-7, with D perhaps matching TRBD1 (5 bases). Germline V gene sequence: CDR1 KGHSH, CDR2 LQKENI. This CDR3 has 14 amino acids. V lost 3 bases and J 6 bases, leaving 15 bases between the germline ends. CDR3 bases: TGTGCCAGCTCACCGTCGGCACAGGTCGGCGAGCAGTACTTC. Translated: CASSPSAQVGEQYF.

This chain connects TRBV28 to TRBJ2-5; TRBD1 aligns across 7 bases. CDR3 length: 14 residues. Trimming took 5 bases from V and 5 from J; bases not matched to a gene: 8. Germline loops: CDR1 MDHEN, CDR2 SYDVKM. In DNA form, the CDR3 reads TGTGCCAGCAGTCCGCCGGGACAGAGGGAGACCCAGTACTTC. Encoded protein: CASSPPGQRETQYF.

The V call is TRBV7-8, the J call TRBJ2-5; 9 nucleotides line up with TRBD1. The CDR3 sequence is 14 residues long. CDR1 and CDR2 from the germline V gene are SGHVS and FQNEAQ. V was clipped by 0 bases and J by 4 bases; unmatched bases: 0. The CDR3 protein is CASSLAGQGETQYF. DNA of the CDR3: TGTGCCAGCAGCTTAGCGGGACAGGGAGAGACCCAGTACTTC.

CDR3 nucleotides: TGTGCCAGCAGCTATCTCTTACTAGCGGGAGGTTCCTACGAGCAGTACTTC. Protein: CASSYLLLAGGSYEQYF. The chain has TRBV6-2 or TRBV6-3 and TRBJ2-7; 12 bases match TRBD2. The CDR3 has 17 amino acids. The V segment lost 6 bases and the J segment 1 base; nucleotides outside the gene matches: 10. Looked up from germline, CDR1 is MNHEY and CDR2 is SVGEGT.

This clone was recorded once. The genes are TRBV12-3 or TRBV12-4 and TRBJ1-6, with 10 positions matching TRBD1. The CDR3 covers 12 residues. V lost 10 bases, J lost 14 bases, and 8 bases stayed unmatched. The CDR3 DNA follows: TGTGCCACCGGGACAGGGGTACTTTCCCTCCACTTT. It codes for CATGTGVLSLHF.